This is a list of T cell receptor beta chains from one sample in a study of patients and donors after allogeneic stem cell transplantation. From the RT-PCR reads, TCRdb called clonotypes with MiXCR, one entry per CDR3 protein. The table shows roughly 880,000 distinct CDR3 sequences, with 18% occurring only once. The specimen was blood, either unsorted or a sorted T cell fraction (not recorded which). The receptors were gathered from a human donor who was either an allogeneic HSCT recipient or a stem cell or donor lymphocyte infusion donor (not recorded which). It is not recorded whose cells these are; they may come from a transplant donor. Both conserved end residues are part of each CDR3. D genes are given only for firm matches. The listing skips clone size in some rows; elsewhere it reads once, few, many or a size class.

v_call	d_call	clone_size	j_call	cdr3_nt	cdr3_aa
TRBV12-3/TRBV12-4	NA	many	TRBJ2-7	TGTGCCAGCAGTTTTGCAGAGTACGAGCAGTACTTC	CASSFAEYEQYF
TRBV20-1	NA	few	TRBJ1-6	TGCAGTGCTAGAGATAGGATAGGGGGAACCTATAATTCACCCCTCCACTTT	CSARDRIGGTYNSPLHF
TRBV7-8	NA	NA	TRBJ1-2	TGTGCCAGCAGCTTAATGAGGGTCTCTAACTATGGCTACACCTTC	CASSLMRVSNYGYTF
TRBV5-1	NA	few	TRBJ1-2	TGCGCCAGCAGCCTCCGGGACCCAGACGCTGGCTACACCTTC	CASSLRDPDAGYTF
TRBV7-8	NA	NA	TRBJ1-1	TGCGCCAGCAGCTTAGGGGGTGGGGGACCGCAGGTGGTACACACTGAAGCTTTCTTT	CASSLGGGGPQVVHTEAFF
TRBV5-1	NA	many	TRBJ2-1	TGCGCCAGCAGCTTGGCCGGAGGGGCTTCCTACAATGAGCAGTTCTTC	CASSLAGGASYNEQFF
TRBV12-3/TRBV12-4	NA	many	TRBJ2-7	TGTGCCAGCAGCCCTGCCTCCTGGTTGGTTGCTGAGCAGTACTTC	CASSPASWLVAEQYF
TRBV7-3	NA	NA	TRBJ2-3	TGTGCCAGCAGCTCCAAGGGGGGAAGCACAGATACGCAGTATTTT	CASSSKGGSTDTQYF
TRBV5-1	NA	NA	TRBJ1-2	TGCGCCAGCAGCTTTTTGGGGCAGGGCGCTAACTATGGCTACACCTTC	CASSFLGQGANYGYTF
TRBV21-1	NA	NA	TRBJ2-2	TGTGCCAGCAGCAAAGTTTTTTCGCCTCAGGGGGGACCAACCGGGGAGCTGTTTTTT	CASSKVFSPQGGPTGELFF
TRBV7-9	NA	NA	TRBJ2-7	TGTGCCAGCAGCTTTTCCGTAGGGGGGATCTACGAGCAGTACTTC	CASSFSVGGIYEQYF
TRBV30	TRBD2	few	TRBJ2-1	TGTGCCTGGAGTAACGAACTAGCGGGGGAGCAGTTCTTC	CAWSNELAGEQFF
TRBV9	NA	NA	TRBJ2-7	TGTGCCAGCAGCGCTCCGGCCTCCTACGAGCAGTACTTC	CASSAPASYEQYF
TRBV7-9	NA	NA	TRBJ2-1	TGTGCCAGCAGCCAAAGGGCCCACAATGAGCAGTTCTTC	CASSQRAHNEQFF
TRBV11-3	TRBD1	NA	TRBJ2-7	TGTGCCAGCAGCTTAGATCTGAAAGGGGGCCGGTACGAGCAGTACTTC	CASSLDLKGGRYEQYF
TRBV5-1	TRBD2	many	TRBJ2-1	TGCGCCAGCAGTCCTCCGGGACTATCCTACAATGAGCAGTTCTTC	CASSPPGLSYNEQFF
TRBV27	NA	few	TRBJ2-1	TGTGCCAGCAGTTTTTACGCGGGTTCCTACAATGAGCAGTTCTTC	CASSFYAGSYNEQFF
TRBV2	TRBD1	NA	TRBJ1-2	TGTGCCAGCAGTGAAGCACGTACAGGGGGGATCTATGGCTACACCTTC	CASSEARTGGIYGYTF
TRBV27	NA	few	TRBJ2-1	TGTGCCAGCAGTTTACGAGGGGCCTACAATGAGCAGTTCTTC	CASSLRGAYNEQFF
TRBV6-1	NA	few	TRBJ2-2	TGTGCCAGCAGTCCTTTACTTACGAACACCGGGGAGCTGTTTTTT	CASSPLLTNTGELFF
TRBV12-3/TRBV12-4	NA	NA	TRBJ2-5	TGTGCCAGCAGGTTTCGATCTCGGGCGGAGACCCAGTACTTC	CASRFRSRAETQYF
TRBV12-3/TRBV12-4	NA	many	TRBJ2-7	TGTGCCAGCAGTACCAAGCCCCACGAGCAGTACTTC	CASSTKPHEQYF
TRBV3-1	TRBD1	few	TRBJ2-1	TGTGCCAGCAGCCAAGAAGACAGGGCTAACAATGAGCAGTTCTTC	CASSQEDRANNEQFF
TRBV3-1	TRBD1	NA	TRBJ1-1	TGTGCCAGCAGCCCCCGGGACAGGGGAGTGAACACTGAAGCTTTCTTT	CASSPRDRGVNTEAFF
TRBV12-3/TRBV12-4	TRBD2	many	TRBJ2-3	TGTGCCAGCAGTTCTAGCGGGAGGGCGGTCACAGATACGCAGTATTTT	CASSSSGRAVTDTQYF
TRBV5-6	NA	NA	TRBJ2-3	TGTGCCACCGGCCCCAATACGCAGTATTTT	CATGPNTQYF
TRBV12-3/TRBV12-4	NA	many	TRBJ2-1	TGTGCCAGCAGTTTAGCGGGGGGGCGGGTGGAGCAGTTCTTC	CASSLAGGRVEQFF
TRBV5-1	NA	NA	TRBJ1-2	TGCGCCAGCAGCTTGGTCAGAGGAGGGCCTGGCTACACCTTC	CASSLVRGGPGYTF
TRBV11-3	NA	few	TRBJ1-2	TGTGCCAGCAGCAAAGGCCCAGGGGAGGACTATGGCTACACCTTC	CASSKGPGEDYGYTF
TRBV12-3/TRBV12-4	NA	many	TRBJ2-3	TGTGCCAGCAGTTTTGGGGGACCTGCAGATACGCAGTATTTT	CASSFGGPADTQYF
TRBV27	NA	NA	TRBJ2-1	TGTGCCAGCAGTCAGTCAAAGGGGCTCAATGAGCAGTTCTTC	CASSQSKGLNEQFF
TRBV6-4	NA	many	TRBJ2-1	TGTGCCAGCAGTGACAGGGCACACAATGAGCAGTTCTTC	CASSDRAHNEQFF
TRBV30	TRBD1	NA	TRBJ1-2	TGTGCCTGGTGGGGGGGACAGTATGGCTACACCTTC	CAWWGGQYGYTF
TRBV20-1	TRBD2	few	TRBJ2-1	TGCAGTGCCACTTCCGGACTAGCGGTTGAGCAGTTCTTC	CSATSGLAVEQFF
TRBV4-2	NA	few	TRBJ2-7	TGTGCCAGCAGCCAAGGCCAAGGGAAAACCTACGAGCAGTACTTC	CASSQGQGKTYEQYF
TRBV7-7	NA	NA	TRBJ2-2	TGTGCCAGCAGCGGTCTAGCGTCGAACACCGGGGAGCTGTTTTTT	CASSGLASNTGELFF
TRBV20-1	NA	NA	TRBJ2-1	TGCAGTGCTAGATCGGGACTCGATTACAATGAGCAGTTCTTC	CSARSGLDYNEQFF
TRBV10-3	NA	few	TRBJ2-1	TGTGCCAACGTGGCCGGGGGCAATGAGCAGTTCTTC	CANVAGGNEQFF
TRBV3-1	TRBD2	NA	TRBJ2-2	TGTGCCAGCAGCCAAGACCCTAGCGGGAGGACCGGGGAGCTGTTTTTT	CASSQDPSGRTGELFF
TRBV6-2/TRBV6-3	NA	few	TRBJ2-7	TGTGCCAGCAGTTCTCCCCCCCGGGGCTGGGGCTCCTACGAGCAGTACTTC	CASSSPPRGWGSYEQYF
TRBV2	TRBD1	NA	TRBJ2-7	TGTGCCAGCAGTGTGGAGACAGGGGGAACCTACGAGCAGTACTTC	CASSVETGGTYEQYF
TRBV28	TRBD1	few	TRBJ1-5	TGTGCCAGCAGTGGGGGACAGTGGCAGCCCCAGCATTTT	CASSGGQWQPQHF